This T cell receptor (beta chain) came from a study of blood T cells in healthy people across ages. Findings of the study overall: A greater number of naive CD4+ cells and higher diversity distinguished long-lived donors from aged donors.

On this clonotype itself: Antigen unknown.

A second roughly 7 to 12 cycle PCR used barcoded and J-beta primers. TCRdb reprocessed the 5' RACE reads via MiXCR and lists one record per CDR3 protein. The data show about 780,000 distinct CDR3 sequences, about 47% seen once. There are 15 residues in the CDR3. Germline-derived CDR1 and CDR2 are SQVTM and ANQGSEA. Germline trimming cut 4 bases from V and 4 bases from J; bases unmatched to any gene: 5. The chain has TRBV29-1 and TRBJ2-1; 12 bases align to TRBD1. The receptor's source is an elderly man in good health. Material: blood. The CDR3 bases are TGCAGCGTTGCACCGGGACAGGGGGCATACAATGAGCAGTTCTTC. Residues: CSVAPGQGAYNEQFF.